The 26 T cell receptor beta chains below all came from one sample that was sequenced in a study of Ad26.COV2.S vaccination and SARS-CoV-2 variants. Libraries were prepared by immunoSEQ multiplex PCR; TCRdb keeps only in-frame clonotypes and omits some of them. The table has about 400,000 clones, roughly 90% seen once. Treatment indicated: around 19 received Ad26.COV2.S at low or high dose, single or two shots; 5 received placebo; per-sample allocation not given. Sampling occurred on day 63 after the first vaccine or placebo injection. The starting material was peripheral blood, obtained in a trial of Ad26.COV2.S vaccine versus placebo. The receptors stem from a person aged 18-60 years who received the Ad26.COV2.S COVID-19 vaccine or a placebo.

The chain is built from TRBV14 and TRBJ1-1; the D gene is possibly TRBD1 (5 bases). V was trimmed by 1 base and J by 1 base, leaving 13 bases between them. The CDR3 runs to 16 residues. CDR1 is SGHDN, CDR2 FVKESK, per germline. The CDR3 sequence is CASSQGPGWENTEAFF. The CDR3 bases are TGTGCCAGCAGCCAAGGTCCAGGGTGGGAGAACACTGAAGCTTTCTTT.

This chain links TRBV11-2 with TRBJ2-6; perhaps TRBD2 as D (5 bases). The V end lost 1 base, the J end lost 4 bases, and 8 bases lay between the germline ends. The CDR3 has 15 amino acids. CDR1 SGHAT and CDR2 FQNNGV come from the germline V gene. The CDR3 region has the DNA TGTGCCAGCAGCTTAGGAGGGCCCGGGGCCAACGTCCTGACTTTC. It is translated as CASSLGGPGANVLTF.

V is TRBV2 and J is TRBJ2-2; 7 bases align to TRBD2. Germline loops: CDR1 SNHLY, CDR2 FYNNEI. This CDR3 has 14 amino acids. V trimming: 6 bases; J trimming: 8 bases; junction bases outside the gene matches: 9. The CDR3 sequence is CASRGLKGPGELFF. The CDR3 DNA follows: TGTGCCAGCAGGGGACTAAAAGGCCCTGGGGAGCTGTTTTTT.

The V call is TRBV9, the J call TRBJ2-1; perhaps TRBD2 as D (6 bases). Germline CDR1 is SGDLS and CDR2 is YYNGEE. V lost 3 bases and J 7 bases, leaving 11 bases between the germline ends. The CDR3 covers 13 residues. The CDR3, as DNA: TGTGCCAGCAGCGCCCCTAGCGATAATGAGCAGTTCTTC. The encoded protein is CASSAPSDNEQFF.

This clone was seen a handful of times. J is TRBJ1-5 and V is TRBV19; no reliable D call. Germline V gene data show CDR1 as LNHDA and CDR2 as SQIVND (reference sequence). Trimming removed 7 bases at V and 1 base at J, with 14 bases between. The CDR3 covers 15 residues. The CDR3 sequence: CASTRRTGSNQPQHF. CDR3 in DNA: TGTGCCAGTACTCGCCGGACGGGAAGCAATCAGCCCCAGCATTTT. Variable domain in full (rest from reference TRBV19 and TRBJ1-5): DGGITQSPKYLFRKEGQNVTLSCEQNLNHDAMYWYRQDPGQGLRLIYYSQIVNDFQKGDIAEGYSVSREKKESFPLTVTSAQKNPTAFYLCASTRRTGSNQPQHFGDGTRLSIL.

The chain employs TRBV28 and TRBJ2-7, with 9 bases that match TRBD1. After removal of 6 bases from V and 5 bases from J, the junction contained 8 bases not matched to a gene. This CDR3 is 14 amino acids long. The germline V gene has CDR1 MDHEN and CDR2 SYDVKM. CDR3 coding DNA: TGTGCCAGCAGCCCCACGGACAGGGGAAACGAGCAGTACTTC. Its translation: CASSPTDRGNEQYF.

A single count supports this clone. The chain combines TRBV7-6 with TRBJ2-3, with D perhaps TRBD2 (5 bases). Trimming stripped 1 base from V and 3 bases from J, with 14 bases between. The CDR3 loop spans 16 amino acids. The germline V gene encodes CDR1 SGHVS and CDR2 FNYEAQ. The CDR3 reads CASSLGTERATDTQYF. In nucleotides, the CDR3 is TGTGCCAGCAGCTTAGGGACTGAAAGGGCGACAGATACGCAGTATTTT.

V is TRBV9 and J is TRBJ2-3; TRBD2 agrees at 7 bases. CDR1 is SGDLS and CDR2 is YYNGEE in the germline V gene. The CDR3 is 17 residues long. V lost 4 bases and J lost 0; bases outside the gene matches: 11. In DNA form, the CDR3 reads TGTGCCAGCAGCTCCTCCCTTGGGGGAGGGAGCACAGATACGCAGTATTTT. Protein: CASSSSLGGGSTDTQYF.

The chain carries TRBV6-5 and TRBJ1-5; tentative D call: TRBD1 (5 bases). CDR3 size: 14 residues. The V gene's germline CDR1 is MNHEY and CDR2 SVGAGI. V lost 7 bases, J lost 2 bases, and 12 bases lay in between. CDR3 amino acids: CASNRRGGNQPQHF. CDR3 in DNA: TGTGCCAGCAACAGGAGGGGAGGCAATCAGCCCCAGCATTTT.

This CDR3 is CASSSPGQVGYGYTF. CDR3 nucleotides: TGTGCCAGCAGCAGCCCCGGACAGGTGGGCTATGGCTACACCTTC. V usage is TRBV28 and J usage is TRBJ1-2; 7 nucleotides line up with TRBD1. CDR1 is MDHEN and CDR2 is SYDVKM in the germline V gene. The CDR3 totals 15 residues. V was pared by 6 bases and J by 4 bases, with 11 bases of the junction left unmatched.

CDR3 amino acids: CASSLARPEPGYTF. CDR3 nucleotide sequence: TGTGCCAGCAGCTTAGCGCGGCCAGAACCTGGCTACACCTTC. J is TRBJ1-2 and V is TRBV7-9; no reliable D call. V gave up 0 bases and J gave up 7 bases, with 12 bases separating them. CDR1 is SEHNR, CDR2 FQNEAQ, per germline (reference sequence). CDR3 size: 14 residues.

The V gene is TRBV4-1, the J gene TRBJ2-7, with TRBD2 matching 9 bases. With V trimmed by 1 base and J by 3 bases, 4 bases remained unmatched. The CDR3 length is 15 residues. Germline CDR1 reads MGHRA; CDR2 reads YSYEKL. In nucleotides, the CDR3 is TGCGCCAGCAGCCAAGTTATAGCGGGGGACTACGAGCAGTACTTC. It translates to CASSQVIAGDYEQYF.

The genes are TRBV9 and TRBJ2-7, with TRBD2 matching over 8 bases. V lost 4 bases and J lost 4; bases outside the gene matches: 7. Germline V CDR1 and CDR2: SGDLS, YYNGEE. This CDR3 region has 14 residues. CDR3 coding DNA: TGTGCCAGCAGCCCCACGGGAGGGATTTACGAGCAGTACTTC. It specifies CASSPTGGIYEQYF.

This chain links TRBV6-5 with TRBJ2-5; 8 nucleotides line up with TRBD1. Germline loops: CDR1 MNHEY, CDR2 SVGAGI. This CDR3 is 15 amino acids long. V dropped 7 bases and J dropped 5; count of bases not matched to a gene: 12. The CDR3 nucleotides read TGTGCCAGCACTCGTGCTCCAGGGGGCATCGAGACCCAGTACTTC. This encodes CASTRAPGGIETQYF.

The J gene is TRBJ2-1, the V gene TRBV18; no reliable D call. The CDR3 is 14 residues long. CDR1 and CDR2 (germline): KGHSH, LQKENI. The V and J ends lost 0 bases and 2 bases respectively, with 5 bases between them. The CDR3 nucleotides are TGTGCCAGCTCACCACCGGTGGCCTACAATGAGCAGTTCTTC. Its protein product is CASSPPVAYNEQFF.

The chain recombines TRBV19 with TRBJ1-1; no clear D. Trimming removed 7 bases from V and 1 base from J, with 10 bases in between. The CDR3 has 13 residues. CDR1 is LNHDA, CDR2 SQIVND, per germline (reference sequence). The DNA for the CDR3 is TGTGCCAGTACAAGAAACAGGAACACTGAAGCTTTCTTT. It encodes CASTRNRNTEAFF.

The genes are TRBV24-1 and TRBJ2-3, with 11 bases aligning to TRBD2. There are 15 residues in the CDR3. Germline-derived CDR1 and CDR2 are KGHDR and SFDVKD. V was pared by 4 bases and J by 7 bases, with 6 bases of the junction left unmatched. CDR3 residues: CATSEPTSGAYTQYF. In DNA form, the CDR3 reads TGTGCCACCAGTGAACCGACTAGCGGGGCTTATACGCAGTATTTT.

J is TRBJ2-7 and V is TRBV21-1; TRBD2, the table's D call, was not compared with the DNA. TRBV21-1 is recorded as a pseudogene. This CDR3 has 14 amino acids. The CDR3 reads CASSRTSHSYEQYF. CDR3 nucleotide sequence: TGTGCCAGCAGCCGGACTAGCCACTCCTACGAGCAGTACTTC.

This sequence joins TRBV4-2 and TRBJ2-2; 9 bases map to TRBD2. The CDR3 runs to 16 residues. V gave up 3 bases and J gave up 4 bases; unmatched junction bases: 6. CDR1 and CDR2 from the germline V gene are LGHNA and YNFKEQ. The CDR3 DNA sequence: TGTGCCAGCAGCCAGACTATTAGCGGGAGCACCGGGGAGCTGTTTTTT. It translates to CASSQTISGSTGELFF.

The CDR3 reads CASRVGLAGAGELFF. CDR3 DNA: TGTGCCAGCAGAGTTGGACTAGCGGGAGCCGGGGAGCTGTTTTTT. J is TRBJ2-2 and V is TRBV27, with 13 bases lining up with TRBD2. Germline values: CDR1 MNHEY, CDR2 SMNVEV (reference sequence). The CDR3 consists of 15 residues. V trimming: 6 bases; J trimming: 6 bases; junction bases outside the gene matches: 4.

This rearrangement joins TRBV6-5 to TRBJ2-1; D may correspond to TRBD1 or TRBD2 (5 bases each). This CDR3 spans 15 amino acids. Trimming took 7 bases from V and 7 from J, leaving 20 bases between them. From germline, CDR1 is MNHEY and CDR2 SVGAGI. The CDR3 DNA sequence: TGTGCCAGCAAAGCGGAAGGATTAAAGGGGAATGAGCAGTTCTTC. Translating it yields CASKAEGLKGNEQFF.

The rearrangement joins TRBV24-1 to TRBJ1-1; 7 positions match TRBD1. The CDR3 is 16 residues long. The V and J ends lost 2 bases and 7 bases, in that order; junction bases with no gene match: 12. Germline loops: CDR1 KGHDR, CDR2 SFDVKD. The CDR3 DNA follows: TGTGCCACCAGTGATTCAAGTTTAGGGGGCCCAGATGAAGCTTTCTTT. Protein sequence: CATSDSSLGGPDEAFF.

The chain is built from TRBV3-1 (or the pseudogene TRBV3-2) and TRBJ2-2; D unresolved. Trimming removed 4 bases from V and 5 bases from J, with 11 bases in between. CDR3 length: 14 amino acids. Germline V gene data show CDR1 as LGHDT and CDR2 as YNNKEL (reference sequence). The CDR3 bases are TGTGCCAGCAGCCCACCTCGGGTAACCGGGGAGCTGTTTTTT. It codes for CASSPPRVTGELFF.

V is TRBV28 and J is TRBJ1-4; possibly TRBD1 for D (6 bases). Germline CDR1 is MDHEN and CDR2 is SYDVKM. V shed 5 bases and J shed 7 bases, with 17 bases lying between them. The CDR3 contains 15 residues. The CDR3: CASSPSEGGGEKLFF. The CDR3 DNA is TGTGCCAGCAGTCCTAGTGAGGGAGGGGGTGAAAAACTGTTTTTT.

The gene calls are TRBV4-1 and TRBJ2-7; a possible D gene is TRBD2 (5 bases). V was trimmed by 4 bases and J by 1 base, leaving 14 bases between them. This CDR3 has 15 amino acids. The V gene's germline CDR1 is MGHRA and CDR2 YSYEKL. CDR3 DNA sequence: TGCGCCAGCAGCCTGAAAAGCGGCGGGTCCTACGAGCAGTACTTC. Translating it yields CASSLKSGGSYEQYF.

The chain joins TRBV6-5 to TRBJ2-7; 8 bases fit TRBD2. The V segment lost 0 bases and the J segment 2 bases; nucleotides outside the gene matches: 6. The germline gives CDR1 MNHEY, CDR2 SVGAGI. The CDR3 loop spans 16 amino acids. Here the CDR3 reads CASSYSKGAGAYEQYF. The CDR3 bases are TGTGCCAGCAGTTACTCGAAAGGAGCGGGAGCCTACGAGCAGTACTTC.